This T cell receptor beta chain came from a study of tissue T cells after allogeneic stem cell transplantation. Of note for this clone: As yet, its antigen is unknown. Mouse gene names and germline throughout. The missing CDR3 end, 1 residue past where the read stops, is filled in from the germline J gene.

The protocol was immunoSEQ multiplex PCR, while the TCRdb copy is restricted to in-frame clones and leaves out a portion. Of some 48,000 clones listed, around 66% are singletons. Study-wide points: In patients and mice, blood and spleen missed much of tissue repertoire. This small cohort was clinically heterogeneous, and sampling depth was a limitation. Few T cell clones were shared across patients, but motif clusters showed tissue-specific shared signatures. Some tissue clones might be persisting host cells; their alloreactivity or antigen specificity was not determined.

Germline loops: CDR1 FNHDT, CDR2 SITEND (reference sequence). Trimming at V came to 3 bases and at J to 3 bases, leaving 2 bases not matched to a gene. This CDR3 has 13 residues. This chain uses TRBV19 with TRBJ1-2; 7 bases line up with TRBD1. Sequencing used sorted cells pooled from one or two spleens. This TCR was sampled from a pool of C57BL/6 mice in good health. The sequenced part of the CDR3 DNA is TGTGCCAGCAGTAATCAGGGGGACTCCGACTACACC. This codes for CASSNQGDSDYT. The full CDR3 reads CASSNQGDSDYTF.